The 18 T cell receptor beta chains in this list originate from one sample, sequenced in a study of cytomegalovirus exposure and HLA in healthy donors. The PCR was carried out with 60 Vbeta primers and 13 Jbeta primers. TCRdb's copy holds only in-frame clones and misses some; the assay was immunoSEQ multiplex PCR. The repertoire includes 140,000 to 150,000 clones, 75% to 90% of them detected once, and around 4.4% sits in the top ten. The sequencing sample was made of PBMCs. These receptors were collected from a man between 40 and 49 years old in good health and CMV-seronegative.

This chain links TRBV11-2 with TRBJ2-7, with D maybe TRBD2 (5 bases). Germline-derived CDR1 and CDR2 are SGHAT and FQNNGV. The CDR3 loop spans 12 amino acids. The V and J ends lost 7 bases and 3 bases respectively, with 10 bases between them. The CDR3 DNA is TGTGCCAGCAACCACGGGGTCTACGAGCAGTACTTC. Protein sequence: CASNHGVYEQYF. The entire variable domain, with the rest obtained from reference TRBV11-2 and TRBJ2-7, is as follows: EAGVAQSPRYKIIEKRQSVAFWCNPISGHATLYWYQQILGQGPKLLIQFQNNGVVDDSQLPKDRFSAERLKGVDSTLKIQPAKLEDSAVYLCASNHGVYEQYFGPGTRLTVT.

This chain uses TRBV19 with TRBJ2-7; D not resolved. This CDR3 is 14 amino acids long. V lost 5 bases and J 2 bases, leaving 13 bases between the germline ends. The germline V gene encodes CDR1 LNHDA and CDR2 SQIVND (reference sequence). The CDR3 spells CASSVRWATYEQYF. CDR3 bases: TGTGCCAGTAGTGTCCGTTGGGCCACCTACGAGCAGTACTTC. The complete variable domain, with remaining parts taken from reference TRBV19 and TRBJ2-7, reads DGGITQSPKYLFRKEGQNVTLSCEQNLNHDAMYWYRQDPGQGLRLIYYSQIVNDFQKGDIAEGYSVSREKKESFPLTVTSAQKNPTAFYLCASSVRWATYEQYFGPGTRLTVT.

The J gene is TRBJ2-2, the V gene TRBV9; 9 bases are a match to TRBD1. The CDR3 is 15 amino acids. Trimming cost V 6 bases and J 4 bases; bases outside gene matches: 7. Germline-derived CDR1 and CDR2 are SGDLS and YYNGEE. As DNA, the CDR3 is TGTGCCAGCACCAGACCGGGACAGGGCACCGGGGAGCTGTTTTTT. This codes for CASTRPGQGTGELFF. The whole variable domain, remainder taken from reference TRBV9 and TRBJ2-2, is DSGVTQTPKHLITATGQRVTLRCSPRSGDLSVYWYQQSLDQGLQFLIQYYNGEERAKGNILERFSAQQFPDLHSELNLSSLELGDSALYFCASTRPGQGTGELFFGEGSRLTVL.

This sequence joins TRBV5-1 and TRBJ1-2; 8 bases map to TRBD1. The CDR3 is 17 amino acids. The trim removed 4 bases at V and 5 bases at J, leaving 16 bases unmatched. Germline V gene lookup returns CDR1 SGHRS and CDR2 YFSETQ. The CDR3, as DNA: TGCGCCAGCAGCCCGGAAGATATGCGGACAGGGTTTTATGGCTACACCTTC. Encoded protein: CASSPEDMRTGFYGYTF.

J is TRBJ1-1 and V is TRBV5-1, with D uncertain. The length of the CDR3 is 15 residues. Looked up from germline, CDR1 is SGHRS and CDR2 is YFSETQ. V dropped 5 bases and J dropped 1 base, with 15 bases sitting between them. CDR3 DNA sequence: TGCGCCAGCAGTCCAACCCCCCACGGGAACACTGAAGCTTTCTTT. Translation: CASSPTPHGNTEAFF.

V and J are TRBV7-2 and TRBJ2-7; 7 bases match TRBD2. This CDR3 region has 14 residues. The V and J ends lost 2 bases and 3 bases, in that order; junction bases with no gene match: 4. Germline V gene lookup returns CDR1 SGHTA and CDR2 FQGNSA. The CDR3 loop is CASSLSGLIYEQYF. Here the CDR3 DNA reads TGTGCCAGCAGCTTATCGGGACTAATCTACGAGCAGTACTTC.

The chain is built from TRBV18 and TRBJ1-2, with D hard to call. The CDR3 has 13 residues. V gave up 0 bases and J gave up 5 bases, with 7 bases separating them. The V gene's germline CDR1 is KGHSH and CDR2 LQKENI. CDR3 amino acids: CASSPPQAYGYTF. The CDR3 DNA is TGTGCCAGCTCACCACCCCAGGCGTATGGCTACACCTTC.

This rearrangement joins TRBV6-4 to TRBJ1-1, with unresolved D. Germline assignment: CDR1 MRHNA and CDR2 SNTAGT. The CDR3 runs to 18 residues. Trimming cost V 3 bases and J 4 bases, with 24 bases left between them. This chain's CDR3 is CASSETSAVGLGSTEAFF. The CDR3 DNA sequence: TGTGCCAGCAGTGAGACCTCCGCAGTCGGCCTCGGGAGCACTGAAGCTTTCTTT.

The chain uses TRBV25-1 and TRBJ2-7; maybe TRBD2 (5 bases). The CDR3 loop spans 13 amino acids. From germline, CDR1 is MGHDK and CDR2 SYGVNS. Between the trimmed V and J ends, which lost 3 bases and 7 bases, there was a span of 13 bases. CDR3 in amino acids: CASSDVYPGEQYF. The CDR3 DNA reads TGTGCCAGCAGTGATGTTTATCCGGGGGAGCAGTACTTC.

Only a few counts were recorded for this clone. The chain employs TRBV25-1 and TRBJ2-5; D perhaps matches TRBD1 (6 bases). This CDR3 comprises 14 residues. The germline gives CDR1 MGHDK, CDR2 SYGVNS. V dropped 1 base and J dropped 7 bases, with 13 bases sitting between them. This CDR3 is CASSESGAKGTQYF. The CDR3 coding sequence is TGTGCCAGCAGTGAATCAGGGGCCAAGGGGACCCAGTACTTC.

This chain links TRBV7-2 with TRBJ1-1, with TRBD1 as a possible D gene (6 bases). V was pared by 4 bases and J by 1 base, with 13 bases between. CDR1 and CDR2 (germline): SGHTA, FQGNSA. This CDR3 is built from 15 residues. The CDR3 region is CASSYSGTPNTEAFF. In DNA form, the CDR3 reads TGTGCCAGCAGCTACTCCGGGACACCGAACACTGAAGCTTTCTTT.

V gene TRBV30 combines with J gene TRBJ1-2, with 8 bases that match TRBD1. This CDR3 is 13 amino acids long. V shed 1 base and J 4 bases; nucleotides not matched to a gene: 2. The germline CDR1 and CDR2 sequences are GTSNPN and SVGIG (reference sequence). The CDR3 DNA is TGTGCCTGGAGTGCCGGGACAGGCTATGGCTACACCTTC. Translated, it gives CAWSAGTGYGYTF.

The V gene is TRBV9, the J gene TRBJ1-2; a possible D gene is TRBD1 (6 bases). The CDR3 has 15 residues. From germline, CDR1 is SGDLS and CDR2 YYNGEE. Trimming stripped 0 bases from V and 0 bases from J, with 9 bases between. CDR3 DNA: TGTGCCAGCAGCGTAGAGGGGGTTGCTAACTATGGCTACACCTTC. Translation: CASSVEGVANYGYTF.

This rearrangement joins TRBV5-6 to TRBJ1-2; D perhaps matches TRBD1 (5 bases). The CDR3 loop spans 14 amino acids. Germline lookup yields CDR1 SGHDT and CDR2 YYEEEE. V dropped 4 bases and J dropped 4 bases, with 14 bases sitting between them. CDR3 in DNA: TGTGCCAGCAGCCGCAGGGATCCCAGCTATGGCTACACCTTC. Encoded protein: CASSRRDPSYGYTF.

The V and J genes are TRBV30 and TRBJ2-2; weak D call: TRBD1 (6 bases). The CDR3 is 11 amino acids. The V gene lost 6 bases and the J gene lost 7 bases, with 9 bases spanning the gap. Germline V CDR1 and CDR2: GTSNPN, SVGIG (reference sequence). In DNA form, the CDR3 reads TGTGCCTGCCCAGGGGTCGGGGAGCTGTTTTTT. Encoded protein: CACPGVGELFF.

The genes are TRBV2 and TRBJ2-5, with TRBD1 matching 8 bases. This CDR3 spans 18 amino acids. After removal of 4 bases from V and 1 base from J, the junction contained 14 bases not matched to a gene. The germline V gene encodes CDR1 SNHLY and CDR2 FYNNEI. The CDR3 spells CASSVSASGGRGQETQYF. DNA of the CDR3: TGTGCCAGCAGTGTTTCGGCCTCAGGGGGCCGAGGCCAAGAGACCCAGTACTTC. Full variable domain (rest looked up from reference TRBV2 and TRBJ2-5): EPEVTQTPSHQVTQMGQEVILRCVPISNHLYFYWYRQILGQKVEFLVSFYNNEISEKSEIFDDQFSVERPDGSNFTLKIRSTKLEDSAMYFCASSVSASGGRGQETQYFGPGTRLLVL.

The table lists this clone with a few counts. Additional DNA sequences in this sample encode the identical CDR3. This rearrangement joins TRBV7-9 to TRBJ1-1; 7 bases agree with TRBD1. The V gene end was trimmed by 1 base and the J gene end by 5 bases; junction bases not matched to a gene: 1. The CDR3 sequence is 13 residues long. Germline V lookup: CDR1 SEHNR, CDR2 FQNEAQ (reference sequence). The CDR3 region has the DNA TGTGCCAGCAGCTTAGGACAGGGAACTGAAGCTTTCTTT. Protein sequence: CASSLGQGTEAFF.

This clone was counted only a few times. The CDR3 reads CATSRDIGAGQGNSPLHF. The CDR3 bases are TGTGCCACCAGCAGAGATATAGGGGCAGGGCAAGGGAATTCACCCCTCCACTTT. The rearrangement uses TRBV15 and TRBJ1-6; a weak D match, TRBD1 (5 bases). The CDR3 totals 18 residues. Trimming took 0 bases from V and 7 from J, leaving 19 bases between them. Germline V gene data show CDR1 as LNHNV and CDR2 as YYDKDF (reference sequence).